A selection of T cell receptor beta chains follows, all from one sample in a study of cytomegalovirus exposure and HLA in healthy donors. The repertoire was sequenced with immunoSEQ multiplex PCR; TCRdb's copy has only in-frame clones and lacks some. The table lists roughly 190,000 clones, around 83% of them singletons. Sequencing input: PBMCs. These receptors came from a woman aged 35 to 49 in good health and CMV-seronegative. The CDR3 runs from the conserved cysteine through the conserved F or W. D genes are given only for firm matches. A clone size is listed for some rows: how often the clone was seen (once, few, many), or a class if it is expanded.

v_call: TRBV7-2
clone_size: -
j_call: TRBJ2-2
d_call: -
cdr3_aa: CASSLRAGISNTGELFF
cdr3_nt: TGTGCCAGCAGCTTAAGGGCGGGAATTTCGAACACCGGGGAGCTGTTTTTT

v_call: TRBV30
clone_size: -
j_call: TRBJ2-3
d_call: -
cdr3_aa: CAWGGLAEGHTQYF
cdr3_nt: TGTGCCTGGGGGGGGCTAGCGGAGGGACATACGCAGTATTTT

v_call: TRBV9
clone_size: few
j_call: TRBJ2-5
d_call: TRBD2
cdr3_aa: CASSATGTTAPETQYF
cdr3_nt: TGTGCCAGCAGCGCCACCGGGACTACCGCTCCGGAGACCCAGTACTTC

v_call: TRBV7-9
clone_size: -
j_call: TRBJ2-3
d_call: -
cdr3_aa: CASSPQDTQYF
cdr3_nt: TGTGCCAGCAGCCCCCAGGATACGCAGTATTTT

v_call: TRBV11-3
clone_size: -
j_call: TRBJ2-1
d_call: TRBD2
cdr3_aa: CASSHHFGTSGRGEQFF
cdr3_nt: TGTGCCAGCAGTCACCATTTCGGGACTAGCGGGAGGGGTGAGCAGTTCTTC

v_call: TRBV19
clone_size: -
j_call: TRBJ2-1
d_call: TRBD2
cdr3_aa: CASSMEREPYNEQFF
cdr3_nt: TGTGCCAGTAGTATGGAGCGGGAGCCCTACAATGAGCAGTTCTTC

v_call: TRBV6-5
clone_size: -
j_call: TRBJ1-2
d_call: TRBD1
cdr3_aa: CASGYTADRASGYTF
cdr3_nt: TGTGCCAGCGGTTACACGGCGGACAGGGCTTCAGGCTACACCTTC

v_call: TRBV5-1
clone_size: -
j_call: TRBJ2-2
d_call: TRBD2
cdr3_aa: CASSFSGTSGSSAGELFF
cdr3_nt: TGCGCCAGCAGCTTCTCCGGGACTAGCGGGAGTTCTGCCGGGGAGCTGTTTTTT

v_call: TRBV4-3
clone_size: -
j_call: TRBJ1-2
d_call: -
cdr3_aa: CASSQERAGGGYGYTF
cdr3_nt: TGCGCCAGCAGCCAAGAACGGGCCGGAGGAGGCTATGGCTACACCTTC

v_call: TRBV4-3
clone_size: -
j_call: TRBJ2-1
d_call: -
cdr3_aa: CASRGTDSYNEQFF
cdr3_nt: TGCGCCAGCAGGGGGACGGACAGTTACAATGAGCAGTTCTTC

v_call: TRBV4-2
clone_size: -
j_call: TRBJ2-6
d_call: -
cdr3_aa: CASSQAGSSGANVLTF
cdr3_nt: TGTGCCAGCAGCCAAGCGGGAAGCTCTGGGGCCAACGTCCTGACTTTC

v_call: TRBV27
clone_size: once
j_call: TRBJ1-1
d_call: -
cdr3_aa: CASSHMNTEAFF
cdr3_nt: TGTGCCAGCAGTCACATGAACACTGAAGCTTTCTTT

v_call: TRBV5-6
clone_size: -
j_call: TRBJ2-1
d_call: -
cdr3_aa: CASSLELEYYNEQFF
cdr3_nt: TGTGCCAGCAGCTTGGAACTAGAATACTACAATGAGCAGTTCTTC

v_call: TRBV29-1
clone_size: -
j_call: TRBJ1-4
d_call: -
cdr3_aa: CSVAGQTEKLFF
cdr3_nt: TGCAGCGTTGCAGGGCAAACAGAAAAACTGTTTTTT

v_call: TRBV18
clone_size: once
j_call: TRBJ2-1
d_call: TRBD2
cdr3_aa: CASSRGGPSGYNEQFF
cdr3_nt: TGTGCCAGCTCGCGGGGAGGGCCTTCGGGGTACAATGAGCAGTTCTTC

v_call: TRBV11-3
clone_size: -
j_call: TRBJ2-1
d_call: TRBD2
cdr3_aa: CASSIPRTSGHNEQFF
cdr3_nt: TGTGCCAGCAGCATCCCCCGGACTAGCGGACACAATGAGCAGTTCTTC

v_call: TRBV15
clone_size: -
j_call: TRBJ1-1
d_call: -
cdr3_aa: CATSRGPRDGGTEAFF
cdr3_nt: TGTGCCACCAGCAGAGGTCCAAGAGACGGGGGCACTGAAGCTTTCTTT

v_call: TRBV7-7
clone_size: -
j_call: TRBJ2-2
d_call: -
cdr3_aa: CASSPDIPGSIGLTTGELFF
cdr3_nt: TGTGCTAGCAGCCCAGATATCCCCGGGAGCATAGGGCTTACCACCGGGGAGCTGTTTTTT

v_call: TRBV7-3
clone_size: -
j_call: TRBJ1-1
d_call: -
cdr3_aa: CASSATRNTEAFF
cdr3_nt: TGTGCCAGCAGCGCAACAAGGAACACTGAAGCTTTCTTT

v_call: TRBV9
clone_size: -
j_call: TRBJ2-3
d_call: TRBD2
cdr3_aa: CASSAPALAATDTQYF
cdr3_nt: TGTGCCAGCAGCGCCCCTGCCCTAGCGGCCACAGATACGCAGTATTTT

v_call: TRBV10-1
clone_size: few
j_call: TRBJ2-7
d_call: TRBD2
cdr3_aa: CASSAGTSETYEQYF
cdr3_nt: TGCGCCAGCAGCGCCGGGACTAGCGAGACCTACGAGCAGTACTTC

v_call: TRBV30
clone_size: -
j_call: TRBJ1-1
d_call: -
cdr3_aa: CAWTLRRQNTEAFF
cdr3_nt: TGTGCCTGGACCCTCAGGAGGCAGAACACTGAAGCTTTCTTT

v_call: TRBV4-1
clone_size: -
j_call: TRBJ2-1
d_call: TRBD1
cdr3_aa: CASSQRQGSNEQFF
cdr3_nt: TGCGCCAGCAGCCAAAGACAGGGCAGCAATGAGCAGTTCTTC

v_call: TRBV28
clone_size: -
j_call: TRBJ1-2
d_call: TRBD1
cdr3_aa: CASSFGDRGESGYTF
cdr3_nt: TGTGCCAGCAGTTTCGGGGACAGGGGAGAAAGCGGCTACACCTTC

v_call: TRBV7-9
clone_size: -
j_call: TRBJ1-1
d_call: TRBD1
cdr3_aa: CASSPPGQGDREEAFF
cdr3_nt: TGTGCCAGCAGCCCACCGGGACAGGGGGACCGAGAAGAAGCTTTCTTT

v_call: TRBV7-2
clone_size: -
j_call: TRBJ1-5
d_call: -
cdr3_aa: CASSLESGNQPQHF
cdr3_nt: TGTGCCAGCAGCTTAGAGAGTGGCAATCAGCCCCAGCATTTT

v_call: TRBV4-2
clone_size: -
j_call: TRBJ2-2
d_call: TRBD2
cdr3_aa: CASSPLTGSGEFNTGELFF
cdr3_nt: TGTGCCAGCAGCCCCCTGACGGGTAGCGGGGAATTCAACACCGGGGAGCTGTTTTTT

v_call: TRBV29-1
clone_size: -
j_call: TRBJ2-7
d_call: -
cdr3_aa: CSVVVGAQGEQYF
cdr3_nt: TGCAGCGTCGTCGTAGGGGCTCAGGGCGAGCAGTACTTC

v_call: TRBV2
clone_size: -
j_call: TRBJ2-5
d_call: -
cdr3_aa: CASSDGGQLQETQYF
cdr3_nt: TGTGCCAGCAGTGACGGGGGACAGCTCCAAGAGACCCAGTACTTC

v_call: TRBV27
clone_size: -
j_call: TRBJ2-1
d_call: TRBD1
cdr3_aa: CASSLRDRGLFF
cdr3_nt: TGTGCCAGCAGTTTGCGGGACAGGGGCCTGTTCTTC

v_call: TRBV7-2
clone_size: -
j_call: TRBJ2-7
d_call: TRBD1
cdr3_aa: CASSLLLLRDRSGEQYF
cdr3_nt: TGTGCCAGCAGCTTACTCCTACTTCGGGACAGGTCTGGGGAGCAGTACTTC

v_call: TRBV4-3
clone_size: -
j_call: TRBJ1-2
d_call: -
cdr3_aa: CASSQDYREPLYGYTF
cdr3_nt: TGCGCCAGCAGCCAAGATTATCGGGAGCCTCTCTATGGCTACACCTTC

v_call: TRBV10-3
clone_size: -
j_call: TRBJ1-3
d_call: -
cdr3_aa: CATSRVSPYGNTIYF
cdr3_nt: TGTGCCACCAGCAGGGTATCCCCATATGGAAACACCATATATTTT

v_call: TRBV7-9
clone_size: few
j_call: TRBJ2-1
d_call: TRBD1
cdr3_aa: CSSSWTGLSNEQFF
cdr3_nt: TGTTCCAGCAGTTGGACAGGGCTATCCAATGAGCAGTTCTTC

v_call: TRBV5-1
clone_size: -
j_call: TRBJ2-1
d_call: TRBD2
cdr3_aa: CASSLSSGGPSEQFF
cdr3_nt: TGCGCCAGCAGCTTGTCATCGGGAGGCCCCAGTGAGCAGTTCTTC

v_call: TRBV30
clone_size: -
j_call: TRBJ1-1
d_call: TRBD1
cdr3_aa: CAGNRGHGTEAFF
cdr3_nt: TGTGCCGGCAACAGGGGGCACGGCACTGAAGCTTTCTTT

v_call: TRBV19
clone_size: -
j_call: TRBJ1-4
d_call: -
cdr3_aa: CASSLQGPNEKLFF
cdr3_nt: TGTGCCAGTAGTCTCCAGGGGCCTAATGAAAAACTGTTTTTT

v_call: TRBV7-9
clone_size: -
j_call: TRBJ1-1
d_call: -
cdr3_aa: CASSLGRVTNAEAFF
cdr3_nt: TGTGCCAGCAGCTTAGGCCGAGTCACCAACGCTGAAGCTTTCTTT

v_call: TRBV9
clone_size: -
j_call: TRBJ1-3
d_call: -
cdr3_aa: CASSATLRGSRRNTIYF
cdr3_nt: TGTGCCAGCAGCGCAACCCTAAGGGGATCGCGGAGAAACACCATATATTTT

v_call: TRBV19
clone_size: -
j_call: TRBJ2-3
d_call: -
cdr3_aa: CASRRSRGSTDTQYF
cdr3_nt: TGTGCCAGTAGAAGGTCTCGCGGAAGCACAGATACGCAGTATTTT

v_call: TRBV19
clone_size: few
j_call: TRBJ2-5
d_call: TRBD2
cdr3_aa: CASSMAGRGQETQYF
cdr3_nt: TGTGCCAGTAGTATGGCCGGGAGGGGGCAAGAGACCCAGTACTTC

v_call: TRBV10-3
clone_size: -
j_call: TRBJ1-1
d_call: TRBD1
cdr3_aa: CAISVSRDRGRMNTEAFF
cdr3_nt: TGTGCCATCAGTGTTAGCCGGGACAGGGGTAGGATGAACACTGAAGCTTTCTTT

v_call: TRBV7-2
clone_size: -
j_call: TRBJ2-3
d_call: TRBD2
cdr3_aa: CASSLGVAGSTQYF
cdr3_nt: TGTGCCAGCAGCTTAGGGGTAGCGGGGTCTACGCAGTATTTT

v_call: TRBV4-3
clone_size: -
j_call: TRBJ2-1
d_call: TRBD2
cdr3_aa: CASSQRLAGEDEQFF
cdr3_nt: TGCGCCAGCAGCCAACGACTAGCGGGAGAGGATGAGCAGTTCTTC

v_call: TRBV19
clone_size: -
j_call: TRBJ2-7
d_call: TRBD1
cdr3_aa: CASSLVGGSSEQYF
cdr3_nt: TGTGCCAGTAGCTTGGTAGGGGGCAGTTCCGAGCAGTACTTC

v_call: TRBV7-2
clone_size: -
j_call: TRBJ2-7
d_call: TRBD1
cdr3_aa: CASSLGQGLDEQYF
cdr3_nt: TGTGCCAGCAGCTTAGGACAGGGTCTGGACGAGCAGTACTTC

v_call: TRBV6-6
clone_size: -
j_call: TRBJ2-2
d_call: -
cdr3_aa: CASSISAGANTGELFF
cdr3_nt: TGTGCCAGCAGTATATCCGCAGGGGCGAACACCGGGGAGCTGTTTTTT

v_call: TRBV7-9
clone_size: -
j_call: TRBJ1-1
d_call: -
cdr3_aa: CSSSLYREAFF
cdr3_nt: TGTTCCAGCAGCTTATACAGGGAAGCTTTCTTT

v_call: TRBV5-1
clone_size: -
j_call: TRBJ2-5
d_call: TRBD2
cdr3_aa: CASSLEGASGQETQYF
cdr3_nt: TGCGCCAGCAGCTTAGAAGGTGCTAGCGGCCAAGAGACCCAGTACTTC

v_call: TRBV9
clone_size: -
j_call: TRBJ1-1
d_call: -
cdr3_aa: CASSVGHENTEAFF
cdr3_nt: TGTGCCAGCAGCGTGGGACACGAGAACACTGAGGCTTTCTTT

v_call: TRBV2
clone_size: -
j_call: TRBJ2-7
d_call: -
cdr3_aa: CASSPGTPYEQYF
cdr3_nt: TGTGCCAGCAGTCCCGGGACACCCTACGAGCAGTACTTC

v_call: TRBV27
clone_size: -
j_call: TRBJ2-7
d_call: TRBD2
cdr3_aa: CASSLGGNYEQYF
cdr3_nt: TGTGCCAGCAGTTTGGGGGGGAACTACGAGCAGTACTTC

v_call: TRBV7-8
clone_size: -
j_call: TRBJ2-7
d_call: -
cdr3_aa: CASSLVRVQSYEQYF
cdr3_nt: TGTGCCAGCAGCTTAGTCAGGGTCCAGTCCTACGAGCAGTACTTC

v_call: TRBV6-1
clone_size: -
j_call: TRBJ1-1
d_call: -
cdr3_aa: CASSVEGNTEAFF
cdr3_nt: TGTGCCAGCAGTGTCGAGGGGAACACTGAAGCTTTCTTT

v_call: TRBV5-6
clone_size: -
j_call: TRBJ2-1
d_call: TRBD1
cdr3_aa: CASSLGTGAYNEQFF
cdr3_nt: TGTGCCAGCAGCTTGGGGACAGGAGCCTACAATGAGCAGTTCTTC

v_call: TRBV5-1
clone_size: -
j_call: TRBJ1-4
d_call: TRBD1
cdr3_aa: CASSSGQGIHEKLFF
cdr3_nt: TGCGCCAGCAGCTCTGGACAGGGAATTCATGAAAAACTGTTTTTT